This TCR beta chain originates from a study of blood T cell repertoires in COVID-19. The overall study: From the United States, Italy and Spain came samples of acute and convalescent COVID-19. Sample material is recorded as cDNA or gDNA derived from T cells, B-cell-depleted T cells, or PBMCs.

There are 15 residues in the CDR3. The data were produced by immunoSEQ multiplex PCR, yet TCRdb's version contains in-frame clones alone and is incomplete. The sample contains roughly 250,000 clones, under 85% of which appear only once. The sequenced material came from peripheral blood. The origin of this receptor is a woman in her thirties or forties with active or convalescent COVID-19. V is TRBV21-1 and J is TRBJ1-1. TRBV21-1 is shown as a pseudogene. Here the CDR3 reads CATTITRGLNTEAFF. In nucleotides, the CDR3 is TGTGCCACTACTATCACGAGGGGACTTAACACTGAAGCTTTCTTT.